A selection of T cell receptor beta chains follows, all from one sample in a study of blood T cells in healthy people across ages. One entry per CDR3 protein results from TCRdb running MiXCR on the 5' RACE reads. The sample contains 800,000 or so distinct CDR3 sequences, less than 80% of which appear only once. Sequencing was done on a sample of blood. The receptor source for this set is a man aged 25-45 years in good health. Each CDR3 is given with its conserved first and last residue. D genes are given only for firm matches. Only part of the rows carry a size: once, few, many, or a class if the clone is expanded.

TRBJ1-2,TRBV5-1,few,-,TGCGCCAGCAGCTTGGACGGCAGGTCCTATGGCTACACCTTC,CASSLDGRSYGYTF
TRBJ1-2,TRBV29-1,-,-,TGCAGCGCCCCAATCGACCATGGCTACACCTTC,CSAPIDHGYTF
TRBJ2-1,TRBV4-1,-,-,TGCGCCAGCAGCCAAGACGGGTCGGAGTTCTTC,CASSQDGSEFF
TRBJ2-7,TRBV7-8,few,TRBD1,TGTGCCAGCAGCCAGGGACAGGGGGGCTCCTACGAGCAGTACTTC,CASSQGQGGSYEQYF
TRBJ2-2,TRBV7-3,few,-,TGTGCCAGCAGCCGGCAGGGTGGGTCGGCCGGGGAGCTGTTTTTT,CASSRQGGSAGELFF
TRBJ1-5,TRBV6-2/TRBV6-3,-,-,TGTGCCAGCAGTTACGATAGTCAGCCCCAGCATTTT,CASSYDSQPQHF
TRBJ2-5,TRBV29-1,many,TRBD1,TGCAGCGTCCTTCCTTTGACAGGGGGAGAGACCCAGTACTTC,CSVLPLTGGETQYF
TRBJ2-3,TRBV10-3,-,-,TGTGCCATCAGTGAAACTCCTCTTGGAGATACGCAGTATTTT,CAISETPLGDTQYF
TRBJ1-2,TRBV18,few,TRBD1,TGTGCCAGCTCACCACCCACCCGCAGGACAGGGGGTGGCTACACCTTC,CASSPPTRRTGGGYTF
TRBJ2-5,TRBV13,-,-,TGTGCCAGCAGCGCCTCGGGACAAACAGAGACCCAGTACTTC,CASSASGQTETQYF
TRBJ2-7,TRBV9,few,-,TGTGCCAGCAGCGCCCGACACGCCGACGAGCAGTACTTC,CASSARHADEQYF
TRBJ1-2,TRBV25-1,-,TRBD1,TGTGCCAGCAGGTACAGACAGGGGAGAGTCTATGGCTACACCTTC,CASRYRQGRVYGYTF
TRBJ1-1,TRBV11-1,few,-,TGTGCCAGCAGCAAACAGGTGAACACTGAAGCTTTCTTT,CASSKQVNTEAFF
TRBJ2-1,TRBV27,-,TRBD2,TGTGCCAGCAGTGGACTCTCTAGCGGGGGGGCCGGCGGCTACAATGAGCAGTTCTTC,CASSGLSSGGAGGYNEQFF
TRBJ2-5,TRBV14,many,-,TGTGCCAGCAGCCAACTCAGGGTCCAAGAGACCCAGTACTTC,CASSQLRVQETQYF
TRBJ1-5,TRBV20-1,-,-,TGCAGTGCTAGAAACCTCAGGGAAGGCAGGGAGGGTCAGCCCCAGCATTTT,CSARNLREGREGQPQHF
TRBJ2-3,TRBV4-3,-,-,TGCGCCAGCAGCCAAACATGGACTGAGAGCACAGATACGCAGTATTTT,CASSQTWTESTDTQYF
TRBJ2-7,TRBV29-1,-,TRBD1,TGCAGCGTTGAAGGGCAGGGGGCCGGCGAGCAGTACTTC,CSVEGQGAGEQYF
TRBJ2-1,TRBV4-2,once,-,TGTGCCAGCAGCCAAGAAGAGGCATCGTACCAAGAGACCCAGTTCTTC,CASSQEEASYQETQFF
TRBJ2-7,TRBV12-3/TRBV12-4,once,TRBD1,TGTGCCAGCAGTTACAAGCCGCGCGGGACAGGGGCCTACGAGCAGTACTTC,CASSYKPRGTGAYEQYF
TRBJ2-7,TRBV5-1,-,TRBD2,TGCGCCAGCACCCTTAGGGGGACTAGCGTGGACGAGCAGTACTTC,CASTLRGTSVDEQYF
TRBJ2-1,TRBV7-2,-,-,TGTGCCAGCACAGGGGGGGCCCTGTACAATGAGCAGTTCTTC,CASTGGALYNEQFF
TRBJ1-5,TRBV12-3/TRBV12-4,-,-,TGTGCCAGCAGGTTACAGGGAAACAGCAATCAGCCCCAGCATTTT,CASRLQGNSNQPQHF
TRBJ2-3,TRBV11-3,-,-,TGTGCCAGCGGGCCTGGCCTAGCAAAAACAGATACGCAGTATTTT,CASGPGLAKTDTQYF
TRBJ2-5,TRBV11-2,-,-,TGTGCCAGCACCACTATGACGAGGATAGGGGAGACCCAGTACTTC,CASTTMTRIGETQYF
TRBJ2-2,TRBV29-1,-,TRBD1,TGCAGCGTCACCGGGACAGGGGACGAAATCGCCGGGGAGCTGTTTTTT,CSVTGTGDEIAGELFF
TRBJ2-7,TRBV5-1,few,-,TGTGCCAGCAGTTTATCCGGTACAGGGTCCTACGAGCAGTACTTC,CASSLSGTGSYEQYF
TRBJ2-7,TRBV29-1,-,TRBD1,TGCAGCGTTGAATTCCGGGACAGAAAATCCTACGAGCAGTACTTC,CSVEFRDRKSYEQYF
TRBJ1-1,TRBV12-3/TRBV12-4,-,-,TGTGCCAGCAGGGGCACTGAAGCTTTCTTT,CASRGTEAFF
TRBJ1-2,TRBV4-3,-,-,TGCGCCAGCAGCCAACACCAGAGAGGGGGGTTTGGCTACACCTTC,CASSQHQRGGFGYTF
TRBJ1-5,TRBV28,-,-,TGTGCCAGCAGTCGGTTCAGGGGAAATCAGCCCCAGCATTTT,CASSRFRGNQPQHF
TRBJ2-5,TRBV9,-,-,TGTGCCAGCACCCTAGGGGGCGGGGCAGGAGAGACCCAGTACTTC,CASTLGGGAGETQYF
TRBJ1-2,TRBV5-5,few,-,TGTGCCAGCAGCGCGGGGCGGGACCTCATAAGCCGTGGCTACACCTTC,CASSAGRDLISRGYTF
TRBJ2-3,TRBV28,-,-,TGTGCCAGCAGTTTATTAGACAGTAGCACAGATACGCAGTATTTT,CASSLLDSSTDTQYF
TRBJ1-5,TRBV6-6,-,-,TGTGCCAGCGGTTTGAGGGGTAGCAATCAGCCCCAGCATTTT,CASGLRGSNQPQHF
TRBJ2-2,TRBV27,-,TRBD2,TGTGCCAGCAGTTTCTCTCCGGGACTAAGCACCGGGGAGCTGTTTTTT,CASSFSPGLSTGELFF
TRBJ2-7,TRBV9,-,TRBD1,TGTGCCAGCAGCCCTCAGGGGACAGGAGTCTACGAGCAGTACTTC,CASSPQGTGVYEQYF
TRBJ2-3,TRBV6-6,few,-,TGTGCCAGCAGTTACTCGCTAGGGCGCCCGCAGTATTTT,CASSYSLGRPQYF
TRBJ2-1,TRBV20-1,-,-,TGCAGTGCTATTGGGCCCTACAACTACAATGAGCAGTTCTTC,CSAIGPYNYNEQFF
TRBJ2-5,TRBV29-1,-,TRBD1,TGCAGCGTTGACAGGGGGTCCCCCCAAGAGACCCAGTACTTC,CSVDRGSPQETQYF
TRBJ2-3,TRBV4-2,-,TRBD2,TGTGCCAGCAGCCAAGTTCTCAGCGGGGGGCCCGCAGATACGCAGTATTTT,CASSQVLSGGPADTQYF